Included here is one TCR beta chain sequence, with context. Its cognate antigen has yet to be identified. Base quality data are lacking; no much larger clone is found one base away. The data are from a study of cytomegalovirus exposure and HLA in healthy donors (dated by TCRdb to about 2017). About the study as a whole: An earlier analysis of some 600 of the donors reported 276 Gb of sequence data and 90 million to 120 million unique TCR beta sequences obtained from 150 million to 200 million T cells. The study used immunosequencing to profile the T cell repertoires of 666 subjects and linked those repertoires to cytomegalovirus serostatus. Donor age, sex, ethnicity and CMV serostatus were compiled alongside the repertoire data. Several DR-DQ haplotypes were treated as single units for association and clustering because of strong linkage in the cohort. In the later analysis, no new phenotypic data were used to find candidate immune exposures; instead, reliance was placed on TCR beta sequences and their occurrence across donors. In a later analysis, previously published TCR beta repertoires from about 670 donors were re-analyzed and high-resolution HLA genotyping was added so that TCR occurrence patterns could be studied. Besides the first cohort of under 700 subjects, a separate validation cohort made up of 120 or so different subjects was used. The study aimed to test whether signatures of past pathogen exposure could be identified by cataloging public T cell receptors. An early release that covered about 600 HLA-typed donors contained approximately 300 gigabases of sequencing data and 75 million to 100 million unique TCR sequences. HLA typing included class I and class II loci at four-digit resolution. In a later genetic analysis, genome-wide SNP genotypes for about 65% of the 666 donors were used, and that subset was treated as a discovery cohort. The study combined high-throughput TCR immunosequencing, statistical association of individual TCRs with disease status, and machine learning to predict cytomegalovirus infection status. Among some 410 genotyped donors of the cohort, an average of approximately 220,000 unique TCR beta nucleotide sequences was sequenced per donor, of which about 19% were non-productive. Every discovery cohort repertoire had been produced on one sequencing platform. An earlier analysis of 450 to 750 of the donors used high-throughput TCR beta sequencing to judge whether each TCR beta V gene segment behaved as functional or pseudogenic. The number of typed donors differed by locus: about 629-640 for A, B, C, DRB1 and DQB1; 522 for DQA1; about 600 for DPA1; and approximately 450 for DPB1. The genetic ancestry cluster associated with self-reported Caucasian donors included about 84% of the roughly 400 genotyped donors. General findings and caveats noted by the study authors: A further reported finding was that TCR beta sequences accurately predicted the HLA-A and HLA-B alleles for most subjects in the first cohort. CMV serostatus was the only immune exposure information available for the cohort. A total of fewer than 200 TCR beta chains were listed by the study as associated with cytomegalovirus. Assigning TCR associations to individual alleles was difficult when HLA alleles, especially DR and DQ, strongly co-occurred. The classifier was reported to diagnose cytomegalovirus status with high specificity and sensitivity in both the original and validation cohorts. In a later analysis, TCR association rates were found to vary across HLA loci, with the most associated TCRs seen for DRB1 alleles and the fewest for HLA-C alleles. While some public TCRs were present in many individuals, most TCR sequences turned up only very rarely across donors. The cohort was sequenced for TCR beta chains only, and without alpha or paired-chain data the features that could be detected were limited. Some IMGT-functional V segments, including TRBV6-2 and TRBV6-3, could not be told apart with the 87-base-pair reads, so those segments were excluded. Compared with the approximately 600-donor mean, donors in an Asian-associated ancestry cluster had fewer N-insertions in productive TCRs, according to a later genetic analysis. Correlated functional status among segregating V segments might be attributable to linkage disequilibrium, but an unknown experimental factor could not be ruled out. In a later analysis, most CMV-associated TCR beta chains were found to appear HLA-restricted, with HLA associations seemingly driven largely by CMV exposure. Three of the identified cytomegalovirus-associated TCR beta chains were confirmed in vitro to be specific for cytomegalovirus antigens. In an earlier analysis of approximately 590 of the donors, most TCR beta V segments appeared in productive rearrangements about 87% or about 30% of the time, broadly matching IMGT annotations. HLA typing was unavailable for some donors at each locus, so association tests used only the typed subset. According to a later analysis, parvovirus B19, influenza, CMV and Epstein-Barr virus appeared linked to several top co-occurrence clusters. Compared with equally common non-associated chains, HLA-associated TCR beta chains in a later analysis were more clonally expanded and had lower generation probabilities. Because counts were too low, 15 to 20 rarely observed V segments, including chromosome 9 orphons, were excluded from the earlier analysis of 500 to 700 of the donors. A later analysis associated 15,000 to 20,000 TCR beta sequences with specific HLA alleles at a false discovery rate of 0.05. The sequencing pipeline was judged likely to have produced a cluster of highly shared sequence variants as a technical artifact. The authors suggested that the approach could potentially be extended to other disease states and immunological phenotypes. An association between a missense DCLRE1C variant and V-gene and J-gene trimming of TCR beta chains was found in a later genetic analysis and replicated in an independent cohort. Presence/absence analyses assumed roughly uniform sequencing depth across donors, an assumption that may not hold.

The cohort was made up of about 610 healthy bone marrow donors. All cohort members were sampled while nominally healthy, although unrecorded immune exposures were likely present. The donor was CMV seronegative and was included in the group of hundreds of seronegative cohort members. A peripheral blood sample was provided by each donor, and peripheral blood mononuclear cells were used for TCR beta sequencing. The Qiagen DNeasy Blood Extraction Kit was used to extract genomic DNA from the blood cell samples. CDR1 MNHNS and CDR2 SASEGT were looked up in the germline V gene. The CDR3 sequence holds 15 residues, the cysteine and phenylalanine included. Only CDR3 DNA is held: 45 bases, read in frame from base 1. Germline trimming: 3 bases from V, 0 bases from J; junction bases outside gene matches: 5. Library preparation used the immunoSEQ multiplex PCR assay. For the multiplex PCR, a mixture combining 60 forward primers for TCR Vbeta segments and 13 reverse primers for TCR Jbeta segments was used. A multiplex PCR assay on genomic DNA amplified the CDR3 region of rearranged TCR beta genes. The Illumina HiSeq System was used to sequence the amplified TCR beta libraries as 87-base-pair reads. As for how the authors treated the data: In a later analysis, roughly 80 million unique TCR beta chains were counted across the roughly 610 repertoires, and around 11 million of these chains were shared by at least two donors. Raw reads were error-corrected and collapsed into unique sequences by a nearest-neighbor algorithm in which closely related sequences were merged to remove PCR and sequencing errors. To assign V, D and J gene segments, CDR3 sequences were aligned to IMGT reference sequences. For a sequence to be retained, a match of at least six nucleotides was required to both a V gene segment and a J gene segment. A rearrangement was called productive if the CDR3 had no stop codons and remained in frame with V and J, and every other rearrangement was called non-productive. Following IMGT convention, CDR3 was defined as the stretch from the second conserved V-encoded cysteine up to the conserved J-encoded phenylalanine. The earlier analysis of some 550 of the donors excluded any sequence lacking an unambiguous match to a single V gene segment. An earlier analysis of about 600 of the donors called V segments functional above 56.7% productive rearrangements and segregating when the between-donor standard deviation exceeded 5%. A statistical classification framework was built to diagnose cytomegalovirus status from the catalog of TCR beta chain sequences. In a later analysis, TCR nucleotide sequences were compared against IMGT/GENE-DB human TR gene sequences so that V and J genes could be assigned. In a later analysis, CDR3 sequences and most-parsimonious VDJ recombination scenarios were assigned using the TCRdist pipeline. In a later analysis, every TCR beta chain was defined by the combination of its CDR3 amino acid sequence and its V-gene family, and reads without a unique V-gene family were dropped. As a way to deal with suspected cross-contamination and a sequencing artifact, a later analysis dropped hundreds of nucleotide sequences that were highly shared and had low generation probability. In a later analysis, a clonal expansion index for each public chain was calculated from normalized within-repertoire ranks of inferred template counts. A later analysis computed generation probabilities with a VDJ recombination model fitted to out-of-frame rearrangements, and checked the results against IGoR. A later analysis scored TCR-TCR, TCR-HLA and TCR-CMV co-occurrence with hypergeometric tests, applying a repertoire-size bias correction to TCR pairs. A later analysis estimated false discovery rates by permuting HLA or CMV assignments 20 times. In a later analysis, co-occurring TCRs were grouped with DBSCAN, and TCRdist sequence similarity was added when clustering was performed within HLA-allele-positive subsets. Repertoires with fewer than 30,000 or more than 120,000 public chains were left out of co-occurrence clustering, as were five repertoires with anomalous nucleotide sharing. In TCRdb, the immuneACCESS table is reduced to in-frame sequences with V and J assigned. These tables do not hold every clone; where another copy was compared, an unresolved V gene accounts for under half, and the others remain unexplained. That table supplies the V and J calls and clone size; D and trimming were determined from the DNA. Across this sample there are 150,000 to 200,000 clones, with roughly 70% seen only once. 1.8% of the sample rests with the top ten.

The receptor's source is a woman aged 30 to 39 in good health and CMV-seronegative. The rearrangement joined TRBV6-1 to TRBJ2-7, with 7 central nucleotides matching TRBD1. The sequencing input was PBMCs. At the DNA level, the sequence is TGTGCCAGCAGTGAGACAGGGCAGTTCTCCTACGAGCAGTACTTC. It translates as CASSETGQFSYEQYF.